This T cell receptor beta chain comes out of a study of beta chain features in type 1 diabetes. Of the isolated RNA, all was reverse transcribed, and so the sequenced material was expressed TCRB transcripts. Sequencing of naive, central memory and regulatory T cell samples gave an average of about 3.7 million reads. The data were produced by immunoSEQ multiplex PCR, yet TCRdb's version contains in-frame clones alone and is incomplete. The sample has 300,000 to 450,000 clones; around 13% are singletons. Study-level results: High TCR expression in some cells could lead to their over-representation in cDNA sequencing. In all four CD4+ subsets, TCRB CDR3 length was significantly, moderately reduced in type 1 diabetes.

This clone was observed a handful of times. Antigen specificity is unknown. This CDR3 spans 13 amino acids. In germline, CDR1 is GTSNPN, CDR2 SVGIG (reference sequence). Trimming shortened V by 0 bases and J by 2 bases, and 8 bases separated the two germline ends. The sample taken for sequencing was naive CD4+ T cells from blood. This clonotype originated in a woman aged 18-29 years with type 1 diabetes. The rearrangement links TRBV30 to TRBJ2-7, with D possibly matching TRBD1 (5 bases). The CDR3 bases are TGTGCCTGGAGTGTAGGGGTTACCTACGAGCAGTACTTC. This translates into CAWSVGVTYEQYF.